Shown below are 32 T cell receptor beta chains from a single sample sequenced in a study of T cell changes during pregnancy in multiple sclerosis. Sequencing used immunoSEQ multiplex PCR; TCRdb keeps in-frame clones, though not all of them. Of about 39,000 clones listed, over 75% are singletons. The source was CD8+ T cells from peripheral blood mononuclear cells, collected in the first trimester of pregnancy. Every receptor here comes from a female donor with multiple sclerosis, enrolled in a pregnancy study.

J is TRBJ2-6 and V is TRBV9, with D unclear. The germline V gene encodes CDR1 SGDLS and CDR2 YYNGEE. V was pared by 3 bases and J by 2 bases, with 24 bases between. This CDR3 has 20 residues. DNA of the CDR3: TGTGCCAGCAGCGACCCCCTCTATACAGTTTTAGTCCCTGGGGCCAACGTCCTGACTTTC. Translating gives CASSDPLYTVLVPGANVLTF.

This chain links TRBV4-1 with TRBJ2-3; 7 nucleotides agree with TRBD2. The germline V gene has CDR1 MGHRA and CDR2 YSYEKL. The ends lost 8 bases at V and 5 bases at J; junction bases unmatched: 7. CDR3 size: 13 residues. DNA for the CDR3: TGCGCCAGCGCGGGGGAGCCGGGAGATACGCAGTATTTT. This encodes CASAGEPGDTQYF.

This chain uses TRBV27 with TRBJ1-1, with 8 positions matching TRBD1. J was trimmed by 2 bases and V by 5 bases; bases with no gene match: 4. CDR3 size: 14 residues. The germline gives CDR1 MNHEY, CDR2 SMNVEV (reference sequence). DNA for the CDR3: TGTGCCAGCAGTGATGGACAGGGCAACACTGAAGCTTTCTTT. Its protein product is CASSDGQGNTEAFF.

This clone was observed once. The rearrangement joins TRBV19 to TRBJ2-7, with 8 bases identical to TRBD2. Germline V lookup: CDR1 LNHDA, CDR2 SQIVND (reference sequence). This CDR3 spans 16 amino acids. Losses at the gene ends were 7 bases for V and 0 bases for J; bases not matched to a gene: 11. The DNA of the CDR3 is TGTGCCAGTACTCCCTCTCCGGGACTAGGCTCCTACGAGCAGTACTTC. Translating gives CASTPSPGLGSYEQYF.

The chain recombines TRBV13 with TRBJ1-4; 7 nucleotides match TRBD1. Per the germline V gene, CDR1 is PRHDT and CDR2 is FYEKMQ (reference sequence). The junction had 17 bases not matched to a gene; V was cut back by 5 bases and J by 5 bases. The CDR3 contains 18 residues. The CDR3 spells CASSGDRGRRERNEKLFF. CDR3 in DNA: TGTGCCAGCAGCGGGGATAGGGGGCGAAGGGAAAGGAATGAAAAACTGTTTTTT. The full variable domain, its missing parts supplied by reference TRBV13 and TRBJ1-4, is AAGVIQSPRHLIKEKRETATLKCYPIPRHDTVYWYQQGPGQDPQFLISFYEKMQSDKGSIPDRFSAQQFSDYHSELNMSSLELGDSALYFCASSGDRGRRERNEKLFFGSGTQLSVL.

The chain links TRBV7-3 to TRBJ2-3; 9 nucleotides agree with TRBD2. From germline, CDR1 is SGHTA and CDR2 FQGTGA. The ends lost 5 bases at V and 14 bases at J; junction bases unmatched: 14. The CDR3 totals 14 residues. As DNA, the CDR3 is TGTGCCAGCAGCGAACGCGGGGGGGCTCAGGAAAGGTATTTT. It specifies CASSERGGAQERYF.

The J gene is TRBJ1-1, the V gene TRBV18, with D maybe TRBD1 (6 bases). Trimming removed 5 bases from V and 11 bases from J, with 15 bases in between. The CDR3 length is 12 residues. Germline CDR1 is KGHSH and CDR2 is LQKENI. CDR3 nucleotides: TGTGCCAGCTCAACCGGGACAACAAAGGCTTTCTTT. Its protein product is CASSTGTTKAFF.

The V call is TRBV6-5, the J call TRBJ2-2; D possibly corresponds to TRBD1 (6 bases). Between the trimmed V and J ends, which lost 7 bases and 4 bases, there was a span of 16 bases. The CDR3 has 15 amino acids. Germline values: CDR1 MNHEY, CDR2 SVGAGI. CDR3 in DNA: TGTGCCAGCACCCCCTGGACAGTGGGCACCGGGGAGCTGTTTTTT. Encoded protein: CASTPWTVGTGELFF.

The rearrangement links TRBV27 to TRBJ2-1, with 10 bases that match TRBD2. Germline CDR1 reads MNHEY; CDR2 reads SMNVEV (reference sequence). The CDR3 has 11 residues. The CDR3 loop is CAAGGPNEQFF. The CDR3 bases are TGTGCAGCGGGGGGGCCCAATGAGCAGTTCTTC.

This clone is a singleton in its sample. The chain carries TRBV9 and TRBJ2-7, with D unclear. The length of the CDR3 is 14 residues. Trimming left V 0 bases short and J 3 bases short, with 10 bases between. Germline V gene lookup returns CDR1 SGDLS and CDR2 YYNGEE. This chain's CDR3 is CASSVVAEDYEQYF. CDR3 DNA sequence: TGTGCCAGCAGCGTAGTGGCGGAAGACTACGAGCAGTACTTC. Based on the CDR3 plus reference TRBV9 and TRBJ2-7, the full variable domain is DSGVTQTPKHLITATGQRVTLRCSPRSGDLSVYWYQQSLDQGLQFLIQYYNGEERAKGNILERFSAQQFPDLHSELNLSSLELGDSALYFCASSVVAEDYEQYFGPGTRLTVT.

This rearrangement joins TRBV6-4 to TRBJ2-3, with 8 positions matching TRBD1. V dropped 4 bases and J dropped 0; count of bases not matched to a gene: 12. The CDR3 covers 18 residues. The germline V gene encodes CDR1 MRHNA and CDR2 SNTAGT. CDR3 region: CASSGTGTPEGSTDTQYF. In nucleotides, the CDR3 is TGTGCCAGCAGTGGGACAGGGACTCCCGAAGGAAGCACAGATACGCAGTATTTT.

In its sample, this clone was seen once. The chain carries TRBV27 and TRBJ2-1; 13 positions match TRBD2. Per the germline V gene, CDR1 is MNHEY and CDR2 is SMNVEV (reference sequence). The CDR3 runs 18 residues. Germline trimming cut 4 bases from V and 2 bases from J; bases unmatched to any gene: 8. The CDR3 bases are TGTGCCAGCAGTTGGGGGACTAGCGGGAAGGGAGCCTACAATGAGCAGTTCTTC. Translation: CASSWGTSGKGAYNEQFF.

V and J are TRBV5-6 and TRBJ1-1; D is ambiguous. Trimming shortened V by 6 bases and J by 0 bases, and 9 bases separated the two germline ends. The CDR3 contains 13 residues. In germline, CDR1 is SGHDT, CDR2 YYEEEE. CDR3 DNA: TGTGCCAGCAAGCTACGAGTGAACACTGAAGCTTTCTTT. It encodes CASKLRVNTEAFF.

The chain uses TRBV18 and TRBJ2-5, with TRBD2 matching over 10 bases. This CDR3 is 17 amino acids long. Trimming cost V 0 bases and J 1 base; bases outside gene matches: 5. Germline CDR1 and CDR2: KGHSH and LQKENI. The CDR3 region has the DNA TGTGCCAGCTCACCACCGGTAGCGGGGGGTCCCCAAGAGACCCAGTACTTC. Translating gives CASSPPVAGGPQETQYF.

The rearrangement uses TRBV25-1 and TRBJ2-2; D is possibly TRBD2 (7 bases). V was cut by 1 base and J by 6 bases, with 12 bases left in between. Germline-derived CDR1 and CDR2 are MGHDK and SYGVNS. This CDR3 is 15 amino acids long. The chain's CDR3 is CASSEFGGGAGELFF. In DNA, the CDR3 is TGTGCCAGCAGTGAATTCGGAGGGGGGGCCGGGGAGCTGTTTTTT.

The CDR3 sequence: CSVEGGSSGDEQYF. CDR3 coding DNA: TGCAGCGTTGAAGGGGGGTCGTCAGGGGACGAGCAGTACTTC. This sequence joins TRBV29-1 and TRBJ2-7; a weak D match, TRBD1 (6 bases). The V end lost 1 base, the J end lost 5 bases, and 15 bases lay between the germline ends. The CDR3 covers 14 residues. Germline V gene lookup returns CDR1 SQVTM and CDR2 ANQGSEA.

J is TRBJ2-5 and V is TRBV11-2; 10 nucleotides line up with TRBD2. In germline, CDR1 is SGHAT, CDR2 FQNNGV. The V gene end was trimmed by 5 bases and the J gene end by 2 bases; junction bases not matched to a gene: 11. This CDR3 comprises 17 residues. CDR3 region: CASSPHTLAGDQETQYF. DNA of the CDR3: TGTGCCAGCAGCCCCCATACCCTAGCGGGGGATCAAGAGACCCAGTACTTC.

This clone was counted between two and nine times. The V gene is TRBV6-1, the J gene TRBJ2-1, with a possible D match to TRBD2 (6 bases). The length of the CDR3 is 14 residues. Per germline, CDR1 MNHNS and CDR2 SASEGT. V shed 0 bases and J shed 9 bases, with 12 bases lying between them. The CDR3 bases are TGTGCCAGCAGTGAAGCGGAGGGGTCGAGTGAGCAGTTCTTC. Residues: CASSEAEGSSEQFF.

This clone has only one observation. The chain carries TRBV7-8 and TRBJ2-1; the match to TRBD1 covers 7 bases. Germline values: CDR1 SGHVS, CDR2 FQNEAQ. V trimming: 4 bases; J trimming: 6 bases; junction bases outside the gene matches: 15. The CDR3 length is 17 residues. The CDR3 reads CASSSLGWDTGANEQFF. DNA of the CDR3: TGTGCCAGCAGCTCTTTGGGGTGGGATACAGGGGCCAATGAGCAGTTCTTC.

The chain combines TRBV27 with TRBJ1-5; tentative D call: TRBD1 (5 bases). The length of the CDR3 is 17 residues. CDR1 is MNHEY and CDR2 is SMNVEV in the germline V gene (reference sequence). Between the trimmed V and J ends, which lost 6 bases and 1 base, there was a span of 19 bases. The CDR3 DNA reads TGTGCCAGCAGGCCATTCCGGGACTCTCGGAGCAATCAGCCCCAGCATTTT. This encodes CASRPFRDSRSNQPQHF.

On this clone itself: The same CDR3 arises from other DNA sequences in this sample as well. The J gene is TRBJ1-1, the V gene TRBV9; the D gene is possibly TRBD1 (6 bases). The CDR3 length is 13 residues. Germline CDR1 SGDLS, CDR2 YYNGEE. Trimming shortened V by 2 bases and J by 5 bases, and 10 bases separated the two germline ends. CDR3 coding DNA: TGTGCCAGCAGCGTGGGAAGGGGGACTGAAGCTTTCTTT. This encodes CASSVGRGTEAFF.

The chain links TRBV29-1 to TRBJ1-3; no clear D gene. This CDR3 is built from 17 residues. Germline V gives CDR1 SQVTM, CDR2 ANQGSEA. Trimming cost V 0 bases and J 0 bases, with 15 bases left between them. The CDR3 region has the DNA TGCAGCGTTGAAGATTGGGCAGATAGACCCTCTGGAAACACCATATATTTT. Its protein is CSVEDWADRPSGNTIYF.

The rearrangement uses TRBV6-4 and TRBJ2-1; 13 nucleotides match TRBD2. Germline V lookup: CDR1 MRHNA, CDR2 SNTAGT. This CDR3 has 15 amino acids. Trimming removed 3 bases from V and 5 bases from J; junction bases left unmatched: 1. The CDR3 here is CASSEGTSGNNEQFF. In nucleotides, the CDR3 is TGTGCCAGCAGTGAAGGGACTAGCGGGAACAATGAGCAGTTCTTC.

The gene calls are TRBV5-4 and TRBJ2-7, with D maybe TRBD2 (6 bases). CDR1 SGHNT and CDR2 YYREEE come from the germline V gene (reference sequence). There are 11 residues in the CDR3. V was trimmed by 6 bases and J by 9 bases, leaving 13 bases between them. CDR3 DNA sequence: TGTGCCAGCAATGGGGGGAAAGGGCAGTACTTC. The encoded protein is CASNGGKGQYF.

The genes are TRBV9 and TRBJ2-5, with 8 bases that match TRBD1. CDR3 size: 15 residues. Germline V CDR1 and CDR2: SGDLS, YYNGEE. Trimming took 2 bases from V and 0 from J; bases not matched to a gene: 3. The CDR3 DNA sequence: TGTGCCAGCAGCGTCCAGGGGGCGTACCAAGAGACCCAGTACTTC. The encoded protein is CASSVQGAYQETQYF.

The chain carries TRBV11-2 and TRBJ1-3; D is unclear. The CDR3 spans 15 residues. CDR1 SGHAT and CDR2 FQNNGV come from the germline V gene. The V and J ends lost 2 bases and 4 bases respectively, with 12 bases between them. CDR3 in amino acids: CASSLSPGPGNTIYF. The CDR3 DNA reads TGTGCCAGCAGCTTATCACCAGGCCCAGGAAACACCATATATTTT.

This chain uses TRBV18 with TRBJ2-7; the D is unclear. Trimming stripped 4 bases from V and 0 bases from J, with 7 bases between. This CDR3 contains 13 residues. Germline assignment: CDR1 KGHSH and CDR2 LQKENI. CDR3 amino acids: CASSLYSSYEQYF. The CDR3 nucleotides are TGTGCCAGCTCACTATACAGCTCCTACGAGCAGTACTTC.

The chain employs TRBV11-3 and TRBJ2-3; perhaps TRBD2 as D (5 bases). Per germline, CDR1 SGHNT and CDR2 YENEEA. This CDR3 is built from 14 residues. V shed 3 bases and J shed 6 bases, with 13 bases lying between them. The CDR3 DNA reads TGTGCCAGCAGCTTTCTCGGGGATACGGATACGCAGTATTTT. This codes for CASSFLGDTDTQYF.

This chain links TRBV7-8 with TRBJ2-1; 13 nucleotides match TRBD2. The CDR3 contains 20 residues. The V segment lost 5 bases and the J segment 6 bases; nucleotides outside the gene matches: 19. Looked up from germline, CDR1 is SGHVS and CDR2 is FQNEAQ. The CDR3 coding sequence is TGTGCCAGCAGCCTACCGACCGATACTAGCGGGGGGGCGGCGGGCAATGAGCAGTTCTTC. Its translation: CASSLPTDTSGGAAGNEQFF.

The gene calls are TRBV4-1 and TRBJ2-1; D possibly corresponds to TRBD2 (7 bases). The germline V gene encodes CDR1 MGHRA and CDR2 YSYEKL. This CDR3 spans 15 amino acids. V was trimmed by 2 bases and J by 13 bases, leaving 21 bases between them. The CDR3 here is CASSQSGDYSVTQFF. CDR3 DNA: TGCGCCAGCAGCCAATCAGGGGACTATTCAGTCACACAGTTCTTC.

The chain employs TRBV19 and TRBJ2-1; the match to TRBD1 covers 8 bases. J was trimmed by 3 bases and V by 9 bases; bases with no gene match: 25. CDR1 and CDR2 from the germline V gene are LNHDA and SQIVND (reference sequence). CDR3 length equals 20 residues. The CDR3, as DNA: TGTGCCAGCAGGGGTTCCGGGGACAGGTCTCGTTTGGGGGGCTACAATGAGCAGTTCTTC. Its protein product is CASRGSGDRSRLGGYNEQFF. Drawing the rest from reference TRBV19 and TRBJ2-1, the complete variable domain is DGGITQSPKYLFRKEGQNVTLSCEQNLNHDAMYWYRQDPGQGLRLIYYSQIVNDFQKGDIAEGYSVSREKKESFPLTVTSAQKNPTAFYLCASRGSGDRSRLGGYNEQFFGPGTRLTVL.

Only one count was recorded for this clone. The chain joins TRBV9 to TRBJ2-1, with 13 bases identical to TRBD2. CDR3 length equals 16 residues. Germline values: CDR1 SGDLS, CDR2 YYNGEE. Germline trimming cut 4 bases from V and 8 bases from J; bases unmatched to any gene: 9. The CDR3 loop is CASSSQTSGGPHEQFF. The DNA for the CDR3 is TGTGCCAGCAGCTCCCAGACTAGCGGGGGGCCACATGAGCAGTTCTTC.